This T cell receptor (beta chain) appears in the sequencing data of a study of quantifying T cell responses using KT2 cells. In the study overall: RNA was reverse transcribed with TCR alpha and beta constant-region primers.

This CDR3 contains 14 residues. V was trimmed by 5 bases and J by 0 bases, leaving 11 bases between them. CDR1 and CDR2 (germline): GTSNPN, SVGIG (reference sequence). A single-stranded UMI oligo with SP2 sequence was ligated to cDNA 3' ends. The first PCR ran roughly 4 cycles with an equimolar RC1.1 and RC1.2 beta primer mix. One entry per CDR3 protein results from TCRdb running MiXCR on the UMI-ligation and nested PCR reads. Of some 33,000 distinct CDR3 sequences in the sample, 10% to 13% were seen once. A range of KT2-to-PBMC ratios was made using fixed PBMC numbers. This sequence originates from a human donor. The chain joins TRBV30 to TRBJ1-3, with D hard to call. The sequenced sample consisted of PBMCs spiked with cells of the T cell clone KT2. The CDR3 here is CAWGETYSGNTIYF. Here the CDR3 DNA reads TGTGCCTGGGGGGAGACGTACTCTGGAAACACCATATATTTT.